The table lists the clone carrying this TCR beta chain with a few counts. The source of the sample is a study of human T cells and chemical hapten exposure. MiXCR, run by TCRdb on the RACE reads, gives a single entry per CDR3 protein. The sample lists some 180,000 distinct CDR3 sequences; around a quarter were seen once. Sample time point: patch test 3, about 24 weeks after DPC sensitization. Treatment: therapeutic diphenylcyclopropenone sensitization with weekly scalp DPC. The CDR3 runs 16 residues. Germline V gene data show CDR1 as MDHEN and CDR2 as SYDVKM. V lost 5 bases, J lost 5 bases, and 10 bases stayed unmatched.

This TCR came from a woman aged 35 to 49 with alopecia areata. Some clones in this sample may be carry-over from other donors' samples. This rearrangement joins TRBV28 to TRBJ2-2; 8 nucleotides match TRBD1. The material sequenced was whole blood, taken in connection with sensitization to the hapten diphenylcyclopropenone (DPC). CDR3 region: CASSLSGGAETGELFF. The CDR3 DNA reads TGTGCCAGCAGTCTCTCAGGGGGCGCTGAGACCGGGGAGCTGTTTTTT.